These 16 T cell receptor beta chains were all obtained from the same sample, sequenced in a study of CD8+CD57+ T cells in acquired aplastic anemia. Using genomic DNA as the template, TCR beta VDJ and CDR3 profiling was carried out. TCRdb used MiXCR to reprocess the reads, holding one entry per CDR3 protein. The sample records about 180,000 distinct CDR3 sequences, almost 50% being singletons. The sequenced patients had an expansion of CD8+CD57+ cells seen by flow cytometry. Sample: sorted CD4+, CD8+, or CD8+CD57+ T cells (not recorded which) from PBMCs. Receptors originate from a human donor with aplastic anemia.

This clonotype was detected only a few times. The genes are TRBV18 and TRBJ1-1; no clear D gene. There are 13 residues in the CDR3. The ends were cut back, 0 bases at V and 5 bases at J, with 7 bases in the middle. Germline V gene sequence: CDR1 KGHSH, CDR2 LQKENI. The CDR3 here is CASSPPGWTEAFF. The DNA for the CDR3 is TGTGCCAGCTCACCACCCGGTTGGACTGAAGCTTTCTTT.

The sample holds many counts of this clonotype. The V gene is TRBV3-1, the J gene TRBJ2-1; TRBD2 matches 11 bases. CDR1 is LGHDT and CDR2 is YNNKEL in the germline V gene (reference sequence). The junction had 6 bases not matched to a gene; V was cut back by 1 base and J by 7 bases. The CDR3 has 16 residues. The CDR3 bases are TGTGCCAGCAGCCAAGGACTAGCGGGGTTCACAAATGAGCAGTTCTTC. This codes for CASSQGLAGFTNEQFF.

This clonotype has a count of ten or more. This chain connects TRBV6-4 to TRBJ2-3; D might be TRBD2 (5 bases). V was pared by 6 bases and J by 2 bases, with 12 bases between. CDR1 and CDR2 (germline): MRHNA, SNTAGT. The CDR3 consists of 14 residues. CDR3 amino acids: CASRLAGDTDTQYF. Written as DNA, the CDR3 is TGTGCCAGCAGACTGGCGGGCGACACAGATACGCAGTATTTT.

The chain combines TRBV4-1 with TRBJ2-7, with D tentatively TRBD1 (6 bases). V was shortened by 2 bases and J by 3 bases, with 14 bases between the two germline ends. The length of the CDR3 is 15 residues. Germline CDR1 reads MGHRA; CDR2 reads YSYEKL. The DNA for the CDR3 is TGCGCCAGCAGCCAAAGGACAGTCTTGAACTACGAGCAGTACTTC. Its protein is CASSQRTVLNYEQYF.

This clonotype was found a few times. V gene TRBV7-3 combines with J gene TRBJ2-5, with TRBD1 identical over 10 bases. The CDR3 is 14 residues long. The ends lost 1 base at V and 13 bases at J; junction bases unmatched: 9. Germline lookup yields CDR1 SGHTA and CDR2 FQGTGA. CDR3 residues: CASSLIGQGGLWYF. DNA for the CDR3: TGTGCCAGCAGCTTAATAGGACAGGGGGGCCTCTGGTACTTC.

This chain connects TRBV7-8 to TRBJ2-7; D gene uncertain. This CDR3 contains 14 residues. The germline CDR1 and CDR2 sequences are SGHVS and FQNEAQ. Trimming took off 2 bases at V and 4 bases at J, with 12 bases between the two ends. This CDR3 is CASSLLGIGYEQYF. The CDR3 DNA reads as TGTGCCAGCAGCTTACTGGGAATCGGATACGAGCAGTACTTC.

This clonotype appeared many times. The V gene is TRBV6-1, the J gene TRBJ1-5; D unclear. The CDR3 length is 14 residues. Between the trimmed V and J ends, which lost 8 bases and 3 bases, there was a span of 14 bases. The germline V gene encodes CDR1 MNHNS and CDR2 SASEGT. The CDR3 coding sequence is TGTGCCAGCGTCGGGGTAGGGAACAATCAGCCCCAGCATTTT. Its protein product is CASVGVGNNQPQHF.

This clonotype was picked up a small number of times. The CDR3 nucleotides read TGTGCCGGTTACCGGGACAGGGGCTCTGAAGCTTTCTTT. Residues: CAGYRDRGSEAFF. The chain combines TRBV2 with TRBJ1-1; 10 bases are shared with TRBD1. Germline CDR1 reads SNHLY; CDR2 reads FYNNEI. CDR3 length: 13 residues. Germline trimming cut 11 bases from V and 6 bases from J; bases unmatched to any gene: 9. Full variable domain (outside the CDR3, taken from reference TRBV2 and TRBJ1-1): EPEVTQTPSHQVTQMGQEVILRCVPISNHLYFYWYRQILGQKVEFLVSFYNNEISEKSEIFDDQFSVERPDGSNFTLKIRSTKLEDSAMYFCAGYRDRGSEAFFGQGTRLTVV.

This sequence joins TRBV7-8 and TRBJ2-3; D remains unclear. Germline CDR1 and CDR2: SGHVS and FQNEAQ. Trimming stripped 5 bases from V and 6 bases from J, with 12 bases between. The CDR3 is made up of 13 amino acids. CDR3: CASSQSLPDTQYF. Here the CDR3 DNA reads TGTGCCAGCAGCCAAAGTCTGCCGGATACGCAGTATTTT.

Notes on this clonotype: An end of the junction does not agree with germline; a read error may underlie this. Here the CDR3 reads CASSDLPYLQGVF. DNA of the CDR3: TGTGCCAGTAGTGACCTACCGTACCTACAGGGGGTTTTC. The chain carries TRBV19 and TRBJ1-2; 8 bases are shared with TRBD1. The CDR3 totals 13 residues. The germline V gene encodes CDR1 LNHDA and CDR2 SQIVND (reference sequence).

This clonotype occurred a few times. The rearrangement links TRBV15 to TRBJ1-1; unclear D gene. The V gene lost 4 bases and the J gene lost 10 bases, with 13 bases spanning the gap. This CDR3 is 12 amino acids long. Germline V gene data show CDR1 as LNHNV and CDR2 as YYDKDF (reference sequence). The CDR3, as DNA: TGTGCCACCAGCACCCTAGGGCTGTCAGCTTTCTTT. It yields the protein CATSTLGLSAFF.

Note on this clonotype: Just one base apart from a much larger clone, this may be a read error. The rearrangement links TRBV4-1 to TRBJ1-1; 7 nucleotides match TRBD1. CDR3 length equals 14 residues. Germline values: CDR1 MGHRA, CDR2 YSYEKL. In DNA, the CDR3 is TGCGCCAGCAGCAACGACAGGGCGAACATTGAAGCTTTCTTT. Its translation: CASSNDRANIEAFF.

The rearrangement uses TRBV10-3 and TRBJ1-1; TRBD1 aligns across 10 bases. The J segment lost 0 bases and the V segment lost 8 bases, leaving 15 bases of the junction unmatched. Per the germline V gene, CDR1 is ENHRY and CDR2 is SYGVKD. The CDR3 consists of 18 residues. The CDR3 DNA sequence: TGTGCCATCGCAGGGAGGGGGGACAGGGGATACATGAACACTGAAGCTTTCTTT. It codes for CAIAGRGDRGYMNTEAFF.

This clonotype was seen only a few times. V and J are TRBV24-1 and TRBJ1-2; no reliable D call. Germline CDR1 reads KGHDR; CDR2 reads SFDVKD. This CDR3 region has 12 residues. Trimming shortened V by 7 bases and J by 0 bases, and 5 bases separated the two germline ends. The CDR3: CATRGANYGYTF. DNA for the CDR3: TGTGCCACCAGAGGAGCTAACTATGGCTACACCTTC.

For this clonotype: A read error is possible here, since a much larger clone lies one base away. CDR3: CASGPTGLGNTIYF. Written as DNA, the CDR3 is TGTGCCAGCGGTCCGACAGGGTTGGGAAACACCATATATTTT. The V gene is TRBV12-3 or TRBV12-4, the J gene TRBJ1-3, with 7 bases that match TRBD1. With 8 bases clipped from V and 4 bases from J, the junction kept 8 bases outside the gene matches. The CDR3 runs 14 residues.

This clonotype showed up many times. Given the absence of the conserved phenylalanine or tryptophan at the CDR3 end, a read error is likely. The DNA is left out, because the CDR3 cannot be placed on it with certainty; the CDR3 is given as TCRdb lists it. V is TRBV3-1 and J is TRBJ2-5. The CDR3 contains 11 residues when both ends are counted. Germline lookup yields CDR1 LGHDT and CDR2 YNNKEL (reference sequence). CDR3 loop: CASSQGLVVVV.